These 28 T cell receptor beta chains were all obtained from the same sample, sequenced in a study of T cell responses to AZD1222 COVID-19 vaccine. Data came from immunoSEQ multiplex PCR; TCRdb stores just in-frame clones and leaves some out. The sample lists 120,000 or so clones, around 89% seen once, with 11% in the top ten. Sequenced material: peripheral blood, taken on day 0 of MenACWY control vaccination. The receptors were gathered from an adult in good health.

V usage is TRBV5-6 and J usage is TRBJ1-4; tentatively, D is TRBD1 (5 bases). This CDR3 spans 14 amino acids. Trimming pared 4 bases from V and 4 bases from J, leaving 11 bases between. Germline V gene data show CDR1 as SGHDT and CDR2 as YYEEEE. CDR3 sequence reads: CASSLGTGNEKLFF. The CDR3 coding sequence is TGTGCCAGCAGCCTAGGGACGGGTAATGAAAAACTGTTTTTT.

The chain is built from TRBV28 and TRBJ1-6, with D tentatively TRBD1 (5 bases). The CDR3 length is 13 residues. The germline V and J ends were trimmed by 7 bases and 7 bases, with 11 bases remaining between them. The V gene's germline CDR1 is MDHEN and CDR2 SYDVKM. The CDR3 sequence is CASTGLENSPLHF. CDR3 sequence (DNA): TGTGCCAGCACAGGGTTAGAGAATTCACCCCTCCACTTT.

The V gene is TRBV7-6, the J gene TRBJ2-6; the D gene is possibly TRBD1 (6 bases). Trimming took 5 bases from V and 0 from J, leaving 14 bases between them. This CDR3 contains 17 residues. Germline-derived CDR1 and CDR2 are SGHVS and FNYEAQ. CDR3 region: CASSPHQGYSGANVLTF. For the CDR3, the DNA is TGTGCCAGCAGCCCCCACCAGGGGTACTCTGGGGCCAACGTCCTGACTTTC.

The V and J genes are TRBV7-2 and TRBJ1-2, with 8 bases lining up with TRBD1. CDR3 size: 15 residues. Germline values: CDR1 SGHTA, CDR2 FQGNSA. The V segment lost 1 base and the J segment 7 bases; nucleotides outside the gene matches: 8. Written as DNA, the CDR3 is TGTGCCAGCAGCTTAGAGGGCAGGGGGCTTAGTGGCTACACCTTC. It yields the protein CASSLEGRGLSGYTF.

The chain joins TRBV24-1 to TRBJ2-2, with 8 bases identical to TRBD2. The CDR3 has 15 amino acids. Trimming took 4 bases from V and 5 from J; bases not matched to a gene: 5. The germline V gene encodes CDR1 KGHDR and CDR2 SFDVKD. The CDR3: CATSDKGLGTGELFF. The DNA of the CDR3 is TGTGCCACCAGTGACAAGGGACTAGGGACCGGGGAGCTGTTTTTT.

The genes are TRBV11-2 and TRBJ1-2; 9 nucleotides match TRBD1. V trimming: 5 bases; J trimming: 6 bases; junction bases outside the gene matches: 4. Germline values: CDR1 SGHAT, CDR2 FQNNGV. The CDR3 has 13 amino acids. CDR3 sequence (DNA): TGTGCCAGCAGCAGGGGACAGGGACATGGCTACACCTTC. Translation: CASSRGQGHGYTF. The variable domain in full, with the rest retrieved from reference TRBV11-2 and TRBJ1-2, is EAGVAQSPRYKIIEKRQSVAFWCNPISGHATLYWYQQILGQGPKLLIQFQNNGVVDDSQLPKDRFSAERLKGVDSTLKIQPAKLEDSAVYLCASSRGQGHGYTFGSGTRLTVV.

The rearrangement joins TRBV11-2 to TRBJ1-1; no clear D. Germline V gene sequence: CDR1 SGHAT, CDR2 FQNNGV. Trimming removed 4 bases at V and 0 bases at J, with 9 bases between. This CDR3 spans 14 amino acids. CDR3 nucleotides: TGTGCCAGCAGCTCGACAAATTTGAACACTGAAGCTTTCTTT. Translated: CASSSTNLNTEAFF.

The chain has TRBV19 and TRBJ2-3; D perhaps matches TRBD2 (5 bases). The V and J ends lost 3 bases and 4 bases respectively, with 5 bases between them. Per germline, CDR1 LNHDA and CDR2 SQIVND (reference sequence). The CDR3 sequence is 12 residues long. The DNA for the CDR3 is TGTGCCAGTAGTATGGGAGCAGATACGCAGTATTTT. This sequence encodes CASSMGADTQYF.

The V gene is TRBV12-3 or TRBV12-4, the J gene TRBJ2-2, with no clear D. V was shortened by 2 bases and J by 5 bases, with 6 bases between the two germline ends. The CDR3 runs to 13 residues. This chain's CDR3 is CASSLYGTGELFF. The DNA for the CDR3 is TGTGCCAGCAGTTTATACGGGACCGGGGAGCTGTTTTTT.

The chain joins TRBV19 to TRBJ2-1; a weak D match, TRBD2 (5 bases). V was trimmed by 6 bases and J by 5 bases, leaving 17 bases between them. The CDR3 totals 15 residues. In germline, CDR1 is LNHDA, CDR2 SQIVND (reference sequence). CDR3 amino acids: CASRPRGSQNNEQFF. Written as DNA, the CDR3 is TGTGCCAGTAGACCTAGAGGGTCCCAAAACAATGAGCAGTTCTTC.

This clone was detected only once. V usage is TRBV6-5 and J usage is TRBJ1-5; D is perhaps TRBD1 (6 bases). The CDR3 spans 13 residues. Germline CDR1 and CDR2: MNHEY and SVGAGI. Trimming pared 7 bases from V and 5 bases from J, leaving 12 bases between. CDR3 protein: CASKRGADQPQHF. In nucleotides, the CDR3 is TGTGCCAGCAAACGGGGGGCGGATCAGCCCCAGCATTTT.

As concerns this clone: The junction does not match germline at one end; this may be a read error. This chain uses TRBV11-3 with TRBJ2-7; D not resolved. Per the germline V gene, CDR1 is SGHNT and CDR2 is YENEEA. The CDR3 is 12 amino acids. CDR3 nucleotides: TGTGCCAGCAGCGTAGACAACTACGAGCAGTACTTC. It is translated as CASSVDNYEQYF.

The V call is TRBV3-1 (or the pseudogene TRBV3-2), the J call TRBJ2-1; 12 bases match TRBD2. The germline CDR1 and CDR2 sequences are LGHDT and YNNKEL (reference sequence). The CDR3 contains 15 residues. The V gene end was trimmed by 1 base and the J gene end by 5 bases; junction bases not matched to a gene: 0. As DNA, the CDR3 is TGTGCCAGCAGCCAAGGGACTAGCGGGAACAATGAGCAGTTCTTC. Its translation: CASSQGTSGNNEQFF.

The V call is TRBV7-9, the J call TRBJ1-2; D is undetermined. The V end lost 0 bases, the J end lost 7 bases, and 15 bases lay between the germline ends. Germline V CDR1 and CDR2: SEHNR, FQNEAQ (reference sequence). The CDR3 has 15 amino acids. This CDR3 is CASSLALGSVPGYTF. CDR3 DNA sequence: TGTGCCAGCAGCTTAGCGCTAGGATCAGTACCTGGCTACACCTTC. Looking up the rest from reference TRBV7-9 and TRBJ1-2 gives the full variable domain: DTGVSQNPRHKITKRGQNVTFRCDPISEHNRLYWYRQTLGQGPEFLTYFQNEAQLEKSRLLSDRFSAERPKGSFSTLEIQRTEQGDSAMYLCASSLALGSVPGYTFGSGTRLTVV.

This chain connects TRBV11-2 to TRBJ2-6; a possible D gene is TRBD2 (5 bases). This CDR3 comprises 15 residues. With 6 bases removed from V and 1 base from J, the gap between germline ends came to 10 bases. Germline values: CDR1 SGHAT, CDR2 FQNNGV. The CDR3 nucleotides are TGTGCCAGCAGTTTAAGAGGGTCTGGGGCCAACGTCCTGACTTTC. Encoded protein: CASSLRGSGANVLTF.

The CDR3 DNA sequence: TGTGCCTGGAGTGTACGAGGGGCCGAGACCCAGTACTTC. It specifies CAWSVRGAETQYF. The chain couples TRBV30 to TRBJ2-5; D is perhaps TRBD1 or TRBD2 (5 bases each). Per germline, CDR1 GTSNPN and CDR2 SVGIG (reference sequence). Trimming cost V 0 bases and J 5 bases, with 10 bases left between them. The length of the CDR3 is 13 residues.

V gene TRBV27 combines with J gene TRBJ1-2, with D unresolved. The V end was cut by 6 bases, the J end by 7 bases, with 9 bases between. CDR3 length: 11 residues. Per the germline V gene, CDR1 is MNHEY and CDR2 is SMNVEV (reference sequence). The CDR3 spells CASRGMGGYTF. In DNA, the CDR3 is TGTGCCAGCAGGGGTATGGGTGGCTACACCTTC.

The chain employs TRBV7-2 and TRBJ2-7; TRBD2 aligns across 10 bases. V trimming: 1 base; J trimming: 3 bases; junction bases outside the gene matches: 9. CDR1 and CDR2 (germline): SGHTA, FQGNSA. The CDR3 totals 17 residues. The CDR3: CASSLGGGGTSDYEQYF. CDR3 nucleotide sequence: TGTGCCAGCAGCTTAGGGGGAGGCGGGACTAGCGACTACGAGCAGTACTTC.

This clone was recorded once. The chain links TRBV6-6 to TRBJ1-2; tentative D call: TRBD1 (5 bases). There are 13 residues in the CDR3. V was trimmed by 7 bases and J by 1 base, leaving 10 bases between them. Germline CDR1 reads MNHNY; CDR2 reads SVGAGI (reference sequence). CDR3 in amino acids: CASTQGSNYGYTF. CDR3 nucleotide sequence: TGTGCCAGCACCCAGGGCAGTAACTATGGCTACACCTTC.

The chain uses TRBV4-3 and TRBJ2-7; no clear D. V shed 0 bases and J shed 2 bases, with 11 bases lying between them. Germline V gene sequence: CDR1 LGHNA, CDR2 YSLEER. The CDR3 is 15 residues long. The DNA for the CDR3 is TGCGCCAGCAGCCAAGATATCAACTTTGCCTACGAGCAGTACTTC. Its translation: CASSQDINFAYEQYF.

This clone came up once. The chain couples TRBV7-2 to TRBJ1-6; the D gene is possibly TRBD1 (5 bases). V shed 4 bases and J shed 7 bases, with 11 bases lying between them. The CDR3 is 14 residues long. In germline, CDR1 is SGHTA, CDR2 FQGNSA. The CDR3 loop reads CASSSGTGNSPLHF. In nucleotides, the CDR3 is TGTGCCAGCAGCTCCGGGACGGGAAATTCACCCCTCCACTTT.

V gene TRBV6-6 combines with J gene TRBJ2-1; weak D call: TRBD1 (5 bases). The CDR3 spans 13 residues. Germline V lookup: CDR1 MNHNY, CDR2 SVGAGI (reference sequence). V shed 8 bases and J shed 15 bases, with 23 bases lying between them. The CDR3 sequence is CASGAWGLGFPFF. The CDR3 DNA is TGTGCCAGCGGGGCCTGGGGCCTGGGGTTTCCGTTCTTC.

The V and J genes are TRBV6-5 and TRBJ2-7; possible D gene TRBD1, 6 bases. The CDR3 is 15 amino acids. V was trimmed by 6 bases and J by 0 bases, leaving 15 bases between them. Looked up from germline, CDR1 is MNHEY and CDR2 is SVGAGI. CDR3 sequence: CASRDRDKSSYEQYF. The CDR3 DNA reads as TGTGCCAGCAGGGACCGGGACAAGAGCTCCTACGAGCAGTACTTC.

The chain joins TRBV7-8 to TRBJ2-7; no clear D. Germline loops: CDR1 SGHVS, CDR2 FQNEAQ. Trimming took off 1 base at V and 7 bases at J, with 8 bases between the two ends. The CDR3 extends over 12 amino acids. The CDR3 loop is CASSLVPREQYF. The CDR3 nucleotides are TGTGCCAGCAGCTTAGTCCCCCGAGAGCAGTACTTC. Using reference TRBV7-8 and TRBJ2-7 for the parts outside the CDR3, the full variable domain is GAGVSQSPRYKVAKRGQDVALRCDPISGHVSLFWYQQALGQGPEFLTYFQNEAQLDKSGLPSDRFFAERPEGSVSTLKIQRTQQEDSAVYLCASSLVPREQYFGPGTRLTVT.

The chain employs TRBV4-3 and TRBJ1-1; D gene unclear. Trimming took off 3 bases at V and 1 base at J, with 9 bases between the two ends. The CDR3 consists of 14 residues. Germline V lookup: CDR1 LGHNA, CDR2 YSLEER. The CDR3 DNA reads TGCGCCAGCAGCCAGTCCCCCTCGAACACTGAAGCTTTCTTT. It translates to CASSQSPSNTEAFF.

This clone has only one observation. The chain uses TRBV10-2 and TRBJ2-3, with D perhaps matching TRBD1 (6 bases). Germline-derived CDR1 and CDR2 are WSHSY and SAAADI. V was pared by 10 bases and J by 4 bases, with 18 bases between. The CDR3 covers 14 residues. The CDR3 sequence is CATGAGLVADTQYF. The CDR3 DNA follows: TGCGCCACAGGGGCGGGCCTTGTCGCAGATACGCAGTATTTT.

This clone was found once. The rearrangement uses TRBV7-2 and TRBJ2-7; maybe TRBD2 (7 bases). Germline V gives CDR1 SGHTA, CDR2 FQGNSA. CDR3 size: 14 residues. Trimming left V 7 bases short and J 2 bases short, with 15 bases between. CDR3 residues: CASIGGGGPYEQYF. CDR3 in DNA: TGTGCCAGCATTGGAGGGGGGGGTCCCTACGAGCAGTACTTC. Drawing the rest from reference TRBV7-2 and TRBJ2-7, the complete variable domain is GAGVSQSPSNKVTEKGKDVELRCDPISGHTALYWYRQSLGQGLEFLIYFQGNSAPDKSGLPSDRFSAERTGGSVSTLTIQRTQQEDSAVYLCASIGGGGPYEQYFGPGTRLTVT.

This chain connects TRBV11-3 to TRBJ1-2; 8 positions match TRBD1. This CDR3 contains 16 residues. Germline V gives CDR1 SGHNT, CDR2 YENEEA. V lost 1 base, J lost 2 bases, and 6 bases stayed unmatched. CDR3 in DNA: TGTGCCAGCAGCTTAGGGACAGGGAATCCCAACTATGGCTACACCTTC. Translation gives CASSLGTGNPNYGYTF. The full variable domain, rest sourced from reference TRBV11-3 and TRBJ1-2, is EAGVVQSPRYKIIEKKQPVAFWCNPISGHNTLYWYLQNLGQGPELLIRYENEEAVDDSQLPKDRFSAERLKGVDSTLKIQPAELGDSAVYLCASSLGTGNPNYGYTFGSGTRLTVV.